The present T cell receptor (beta chain) was sequenced within a study of blood T cell repertoires in COVID-19. Across the study: Donors in the United States, Italy and Spain gave samples during acute or convalescent COVID-19. In each case, the material was cDNA or gDNA derived from T cells, B-cell-depleted T cells, or PBMCs.

This clone has just a few counts. Membership in each cohort depended on participant-reported clinical history. CDR1 and CDR2 (germline): LGHNA, YSLEER. The V segment lost 2 bases and the J segment 3 bases; nucleotides outside the gene matches: 6. CDR3 length: 15 amino acids. TCRdb's table, derived via immunoSEQ multiplex PCR, lists solely in-frame clones and lacks some. Counted here are about 160,000 clones, more than 75% occurring once; the ten biggest clones make up more than 6.5%. Sequencing input: PBMCs or T cells enriched from blood (not recorded which). The sequence came from a woman aged 45-60 years who had recovered from COVID-19. The rearrangement joins TRBV4-3 to TRBJ2-7; 8 nucleotides align to TRBD1. The CDR3 DNA is TGCGCCAGCAGCCAATGGACAGGGCTGTTCTACGAGCAGTACTTC. Its translation is CASSQWTGLFYEQYF.